A selection of T cell receptor beta chains follows, all from one sample in a study of blood T cell repertoires in COVID-19. Method: immunoSEQ multiplex PCR; TCRdb's copy keeps in-frame clones and lacks some. The sample lists about 260,000 clones; about nine tenths were seen once. Sequencing was performed on peripheral blood. The origin of the receptors is a woman between 35 and 50 years old who had recovered from COVID-19. Both conserved end residues are part of each CDR3. The D gene is left open where the match is weak. A row's size may be missing; if present it is once, few, many or a size class.

J gene | V gene | clone size | D gene | CDR3 protein | CDR3 DNA
TRBJ2-3 | TRBV7-3 | . | TRBD2 | CASSLRGGGGTQYF | TGTGCCAGCAGCTTACGCGGGGGAGGAGGTACGCAGTATTTT
TRBJ1-2 | TRBV6-1 | . | . | CASSDSSGYGYTF | TGTGCCAGCAGTGATTCGTCGGGTTATGGCTACACCTTC
TRBJ2-1 | TRBV19 | . | . | CASSIENRREQFF | TGTGCCAGTAGTATAGAGAATAGAAGAGAGCAGTTCTTC
TRBJ2-7 | TRBV5-5 | . | TRBD1 | CASSPPQGVAYEQYF | TGTGCCAGCAGCCCGCCACAGGGGGTGGCCTACGAGCAGTACTTC
TRBJ1-5 | TRBV10-3 | . | TRBD1 | CAISVQGPNQPQHF | TGTGCCATCAGTGTACAGGGGCCTAATCAGCCCCAGCATTTT
TRBJ2-7 | TRBV3-1/TRBV3-2 | . | . | CASSQGGHTSDEQYF | TGTGCCAGCAGCCAAGGGGGACATACTTCCGACGAGCAGTACTTC
TRBJ2-3 | TRBV9 | . | TRBD2 | CASSVPRLAGDTDTQYF | TGTGCCAGCAGCGTCCCTCGACTAGCGGGGGACACAGATACGCAGTATTTT
TRBJ1-2 | TRBV9 | . | . | CASSVEGLGPVNYGYTF | TGTGCCAGCAGCGTAGAGGGGCTGGGGCCAGTTAACTATGGCTACACCTTC
TRBJ1-2 | TRBV6-5 | . | TRBD1 | CASGRQGARDYGYTF | TGTGCCAGCGGTAGACAGGGGGCGAGGGACTATGGCTACACCTTC
TRBJ1-6 | TRBV19 | once | TRBD1 | CASSTTGGYNSPLHF | TGTGCCAGTAGTACAACAGGGGGGTATAATTCACCCCTCCACTTT
TRBJ2-3 | TRBV4-3 | . | TRBD2 | CASSQAPSDSGGTDTQYF | TGCGCCAGCAGCCAAGCCCCCTCCGATAGCGGGGGTACAGATACGCAGTATTTT
TRBJ1-4 | TRBV30 | once | TRBD1 | CAWSVPGQGASEKLFF | TGTGCCTGGAGTGTCCCTGGACAGGGGGCGAGTGAAAAACTGTTTTTT
TRBJ1-6 | TRBV30 | . | . | CAWTSPWTEINSPLHF | TGTGCCTGGACGAGCCCCTGGACAGAAATAAATTCACCCCTCCACTTT
TRBJ2-2 | TRBV9 | . | . | CASSADGTFGELFF | TGTGCCAGCAGCGCGGACGGGACATTCGGGGAGCTGTTTTTT
TRBJ1-5 | TRBV6-4 | . | . | CASRTLGGGDQPQHF | TGTGCCAGCAGGACCTTAGGGGGAGGGGATCAGCCCCAGCATTTT
TRBJ1-1 | TRBV7-9 | . | . | CASSLLGGNTEAFF | TGTGCCAGCAGCCTCCTCGGGGGGAACACTGAAGCTTTCTTT
TRBJ2-1 | TRBV4-3 | . | TRBD2 | CASSQDSGVAGALYNEQFF | TGCGCCAGCAGCCAAGATTCGGGAGTAGCGGGGGCACTATACAATGAGCAGTTCTTC
TRBJ1-2 | TRBV4-2 | . | TRBD1 | CASSQEGAGGNGYTF | TGTGCCAGCAGCCAAGAGGGGGCAGGGGGCAATGGCTACACCTTC
TRBJ2-5 | TRBV6-5 | . | . | CASSYHRRETQYF | TGTGCCAGCAGTTACCACCGGCGGGAGACCCAGTACTTC
TRBJ2-1 | TRBV18 | . | TRBD1 | CASSPLRDSMYNEQFF | TGTGCCAGCTCACCACTCCGGGACAGCATGTACAATGAGCAGTTCTTC
TRBJ2-7 | TRBV7-9 | . | TRBD2 | CASSLASGGLPTGYEQYF | TGTGCCAGCAGCTTGGCCAGCGGGGGGCTACCGACGGGCTACGAGCAGTACTTC
TRBJ2-5 | TRBV6-6 | . | . | CASTLNSFQETQYF | TGTGCCAGCACCCTAAATTCCTTCCAAGAGACCCAGTACTTC
TRBJ1-1 | TRBV6-5 | once | . | CASRMGLMNTEAFF | TGTGCCAGCCGGATGGGGCTCATGAACACTGAAGCTTTCTTT
TRBJ1-1 | TRBV5-1 | few | . | CASSLDLPGTTEAFF | TGCGCCAGCAGCTTGGACCTCCCGGGTACCACTGAAGCTTTCTTT
TRBJ2-2 | TRBV19 | . | . | CASSIGQGGGMTGELFF | TGTGCCAGTAGTATCGGTCAGGGGGGAGGTATGACCGGGGAGCTGTTTTTT
TRBJ1-2 | TRBV5-4 | . | . | CASSLVDGGLDGYTF | TGTGCCAGCAGCTTAGTGGATGGGGGACTCGATGGCTACACCTTC
TRBJ2-3 | TRBV5-1 | . | TRBD1 | CASSPQGASTDTQYF | TGCGCCAGCAGCCCACAGGGGGCAAGCACAGATACGCAGTATTTT
TRBJ2-3 | TRBV6-2/TRBV6-3 | . | TRBD1 | CASSHGKTGRLTQDTQYF | TGTGCCAGCAGTCACGGGAAGACAGGGCGACTGACTCAAGATACGCAGTATTTT
TRBJ1-3 | TRBV7-2 | . | . | CASSLRVLSSGNTIYF | TGTGCCAGCAGCTTGCGAGTCCTTAGCTCTGGAAACACCATATATTTT
TRBJ2-1 | TRBV7-9 | . | TRBD1 | CASSSETGGGSYNEQFF | TGTGCCAGCAGCTCTGAGACAGGGGGAGGCTCCTACAATGAGCAGTTCTTC
TRBJ1-1 | TRBV6-5 | . | TRBD1 | CASSYRQGTEAFF | TGTGCCAGCAGTTACCGACAGGGCACTGAAGCTTTCTTT
TRBJ1-1 | TRBV19 | . | . | CASTTSRWNTEAFF | TGTGCCAGCACCACATCTAGGTGGAACACTGAAGCTTTCTTT
TRBJ1-5 | TRBV10-2 | . | TRBD1 | CASSPTGSHQPQHF | TGCGCCAGCAGCCCGACAGGGAGCCATCAGCCCCAGCATTTT
TRBJ1-6 | TRBV5-1 | once | . | CASSITQGQDSPLHF | TGCGCCAGCAGCATAACTCAGGGGCAGGATTCACCCCTCCACTTT
TRBJ2-1 | TRBV18 | . | TRBD2 | CASSPTAGGAGEQFF | TGTGCCAGCTCTCCAACAGCGGGGGGGGCTGGTGAGCAGTTCTTC
TRBJ2-1 | TRBV7-9 | . | TRBD2 | CASSPHAGGVNEQFF | TGTGCCAGCAGCCCCCACGCTGGGGGGGTCAATGAGCAGTTCTTC
TRBJ2-1 | TRBV9 | . | . | CASSPTRVPYPNNEQFF | TGTGCCAGCAGCCCAACCCGAGTCCCATATCCTAACAATGAGCAGTTCTTC
TRBJ2-7 | TRBV2 | . | . | CASIRDRPTEQYF | TGTGCCAGCATTCGAGACAGACCTACCGAGCAGTACTTC
TRBJ2-1 | TRBV18 | . | . | CASSPPSSYNEQFF | TGTGCCAGCTCACCCCCCTCCTCCTACAATGAGCAGTTCTTC
TRBJ1-1 | TRBV7-2 | . | . | CASSLNWRGEAFF | TGTGCCAGCAGCTTAAATTGGCGGGGTGAAGCTTTCTTT
TRBJ2-2 | TRBV5-1 | . | . | CASSLGGTVPFGELFF | TGCGCCAGCAGCTTGGGCGGGACCGTCCCTTTTGGGGAGCTGTTTTTT
TRBJ1-1 | TRBV5-6 | . | . | CASSLSPGFGSEAFF | TGTGCCAGCAGCTTGTCACCCGGATTCGGGTCTGAAGCTTTCTTT
TRBJ2-2 | TRBV5-1 | . | TRBD1 | CASSAGQGDTGELFF | TGCGCCAGCAGCGCCGGACAGGGAGACACCGGGGAGCTGTTTTTT
TRBJ1-2 | TRBV10-3 | . | TRBD1 | CAISEVGQGQGGGYTF | TGTGCCATCAGTGAGGTCGGCCAGGGACAGGGAGGTGGCTACACCTTC
TRBJ2-1 | TRBV9 | . | TRBD2 | CASSPRRGGRDEQFF | TGTGCCAGCAGCCCCCGGCGGGGGGGCCGGGATGAGCAGTTCTTC
TRBJ1-5 | TRBV2 | . | TRBD1 | CASTRTGGNQPQHF | TGTGCCAGCACGAGGACAGGGGGCAATCAGCCCCAGCATTTT
TRBJ2-4 | TRBV19 | . | TRBD1 | CASTPWQGAHIQYF | TGTGCCAGTACCCCTTGGCAGGGGGCGCACATTCAGTACTTC
TRBJ2-2 | TRBV5-1 | . | TRBD2 | CASSWRTSEYGTGELFF | TGCGCCAGCAGCTGGAGGACTAGCGAGTATGGCACCGGGGAGCTGTTTTTT
TRBJ1-1 | TRBV29-1 | many | . | CSVAGGENTEAFF | TGCAGCGTCGCCGGGGGGGAGAACACTGAAGCTTTCTTT
TRBJ1-1 | TRBV4-1 | . | . | CASSQALTANTEAFF | TGCGCCAGCAGCCAAGCGCTGACAGCGAACACTGAAGCTTTCTTT